This TCR beta chain derives from a study of cytomegalovirus exposure and HLA in healthy donors. Study information: In terms of ancestry, the Caucasian-associated cluster contained 75% to 90% of the roughly 400 genotyped donors.

Study-level points and caveats: Association of a missense DCLRE1C variant with TCR beta V- and J-gene trimming was reported in a later analysis.

This clone came up a few times. No antigen is known for it. Unmatched junction bases numbered 6, after V lost 2 bases and J lost 8 bases. From germline, CDR1 is MRHNA and CDR2 SNTAGT. The length of the CDR3 is 14 residues. A multiplex PCR was run with 60 Vbeta primers and 13 Jbeta primers. The protocol was immunoSEQ multiplex PCR, while the TCRdb copy is restricted to in-frame clones and leaves out a portion. Seen here are 100,000 to 150,000 clones, roughly 70% observed once, and the top ten hold less than 4.5%. The chain has TRBV6-4 and TRBJ1-2; TRBD1 matches at 9 bases. The TCR comes from a man younger than 40 in good health and CMV-seronegative. The specimen sequenced was PBMCs. The CDR3 DNA reads TGTGCCAGCAGTGACAGTGGGACAGGGTACGGCTACACCTTC. Residues: CASSDSGTGYGYTF.